This is a list of T cell receptor beta chains from one sample in a study of blood T cell repertoires in COVID-19. Method: immunoSEQ multiplex PCR; TCRdb's copy keeps in-frame clones and lacks some. The sample consists of 220,000 or so clones, around 83% of them appearing once. Specimen: peripheral blood. The source of these receptors is a man between 45 and 60 years old who had recovered from COVID-19. Each CDR3 is given with its conserved first and last residue. Fields, in order: CDR3 protein, CDR3 DNA, D gene, clone size, J gene, V gene. A D gene is named only where the DNA matches it firmly. Clone size is stated in some rows and not others, as once, few, many or a class when expanded.

CASSTAREGVGNTIYF | TGTGCCAGCAGCACCGCGAGGGAGGGCGTTGGAAACACCATATATTTT | NA | NA | TRBJ1-3 | TRBV9
CASSPETQYF | TGTGCCAGCAGCCCTGAGACCCAGTACTTC | NA | NA | TRBJ2-5 | TRBV7-9
CASTRGTLNTEAFF | TGTGCCAGCACCCGCGGGACGCTAAACACTGAAGCTTTCTTT | NA | NA | TRBJ1-1 | TRBV25-1
CASSETDRAVTEAFF | TGTGCCAGCAGTGAAACGGACAGGGCGGTCACTGAAGCTTTCTTT | TRBD1 | NA | TRBJ1-1 | TRBV6-1
CASSDGGTQLYGYTF | TGTGCCAGCAGTGATGGCGGGACCCAGCTCTATGGCTACACCTTC | NA | NA | TRBJ1-2 | TRBV3-1/TRBV3-2
CASSYAGTGHDYPMNSPLHF | TGTGCCAGCAGCTACGCCGGGACAGGACACGATTACCCTATGAATTCACCCCTCCACTTT | TRBD1 | NA | TRBJ1-6 | TRBV5-5
CASSAPRGGQETQYF | TGTGCCAGCAGTGCCCCCCGAGGGGGACAAGAGACCCAGTACTTC | NA | NA | TRBJ2-5 | TRBV2
CASSPNRGTNEKLFF | TGTGCCAGCTCACCTAACAGGGGAACTAATGAAAAACTGTTTTTT | TRBD1 | NA | TRBJ1-4 | TRBV18
CASSSGGLAPNTGELFF | TGTGCCAGCAGCTCCGGAGGACTAGCTCCAAACACCGGGGAGCTGTTTTTT | TRBD2 | NA | TRBJ2-2 | TRBV13
CASSLEGQGLESQHF | TGTGCCAGCAGCTTAGAGGGACAGGGGCTTGAGTCCCAGCATTTT | TRBD1 | NA | TRBJ1-5 | TRBV11-2
CASSLVGTADGYTF | TGTGCCAGCAGCTTAGTCGGGACTGCAGATGGCTACACCTTC | NA | NA | TRBJ1-2 | TRBV7-9
CASSQPPVTDTQYF | TGTGCCAGCAGCCAGCCGCCGGTCACAGATACGCAGTATTTT | NA | NA | TRBJ2-3 | TRBV3-1/TRBV3-2
CASRGGGGNYGYTF | TGTGCCAGCAGGGGAGGAGGGGGCAACTATGGCTACACCTTC | TRBD1 | NA | TRBJ1-2 | TRBV6-5
CASTSSKYEQYF | TGTGCCAGCACCTCGTCTAAGTACGAGCAGTACTTC | NA | NA | TRBJ2-7 | TRBV28
CASARELKTQYF | TGTGCCAGCGCCCGGGAGTTAAAGACCCAGTACTTC | NA | NA | TRBJ2-5 | TRBV28
CAWGGQAYSPLHF | TGTGCCTGGGGTGGTCAAGCTTATTCACCCCTCCACTTT | NA | NA | TRBJ1-6 | TRBV30
CASSSGGGVYNEQFF | TGTGCCAGCAGCTCAGGGGGCGGTGTATACAATGAGCAGTTCTTC | TRBD1 | once | TRBJ2-1 | TRBV11-3
CASSQGSTYSGNTIYF | TGTGCCAGCAGCCAGGGTTCGACTTACTCTGGAAACACCATATATTTT | NA | NA | TRBJ1-3 | TRBV4-2
CASSLPGTFNSPLHF | TGTGCCAGCAGCCTTCCCGGGACATTCAATTCACCCCTCCACTTT | NA | few | TRBJ1-6 | TRBV14
CASSGTWTGYEKLFF | TGTGCCAGCAGTGGAACCTGGACAGGGTATGAAAAACTGTTTTTT | TRBD1 | once | TRBJ1-4 | TRBV25-1
CASSTSGKQFF | TGTGCCAGCAGCACTAGCGGGAAGCAGTTCTTC | TRBD2 | NA | TRBJ2-1 | TRBV2
CSASPINVLTF | TGCAGTGCTAGCCCAATCAACGTCCTGACTTTC | NA | NA | TRBJ2-6 | TRBV20-1
CASRKPSDENIQYF | TGTGCCAGCCGTAAGCCTAGCGATGAAAACATTCAGTACTTC | NA | NA | TRBJ2-4 | TRBV2
CSASGGERSYEQYF | TGCAGTGCTAGTGGGGGGGAGAGGAGCTACGAGCAGTACTTC | TRBD2 | few | TRBJ2-7 | TRBV20-1
CASSGGPPGTEAFF | TGTGCCAGCAGCGGCGGGCCCCCCGGCACTGAAGCTTTCTTT | NA | few | TRBJ1-1 | TRBV9
CASSQDRAGANVLTF | TGTGCCAGCAGCCAGGACAGAGCCGGGGCCAACGTCCTGACTTTC | NA | few | TRBJ2-6 | TRBV7-9
CASSYARQFEAFF | TGTGCCAGCAGTTACGCAAGACAGTTTGAAGCTTTCTTT | NA | NA | TRBJ1-1 | TRBV6-5
CASSYLSGQKNSPLHF | TGTGCCAGCAGTTACCTCTCGGGACAGAAGAATTCACCCCTCCACTTT | TRBD1 | NA | TRBJ1-6 | TRBV6-5
CASSERGLAGPYEQYF | TGTGCCAGCAGTGAAAGGGGACTAGCGGGACCCTACGAGCAGTACTTC | TRBD2 | NA | TRBJ2-7 | TRBV6-1
CASSPGQGNDQPQHF | TGTGCCAGCAGCCCAGGACAGGGCAATGATCAGCCCCAGCATTTT | TRBD1 | NA | TRBJ1-5 | TRBV4-2
CASSLSTGSEDEQYF | TGCGCCAGCAGCCTATCGACAGGGTCTGAAGACGAGCAGTACTTC | TRBD1 | once | TRBJ2-7 | TRBV5-1
CASSLRAGNSYEQYF | TGTGCCAGCAGTTTGCGCGCGGGCAACTCCTACGAGCAGTACTTC | NA | NA | TRBJ2-7 | TRBV28
CASSQTQREGQETQYF | TGCGCCAGCAGCCAAACCCAGCGGGAGGGCCAAGAGACCCAGTACTTC | TRBD2 | NA | TRBJ2-5 | TRBV4-1
CASSQMGGNQPQHF | TGTGCCAGCAGCCAAATGGGAGGTAATCAGCCCCAGCATTTT | NA | NA | TRBJ1-5 | TRBV3-1/TRBV3-2
CAISGLASYEQYF | TGTGCCATCAGTGGATTAGCGTCCTACGAGCAGTACTTC | NA | NA | TRBJ2-7 | TRBV10-3
CASSPRTGTGDTGELFF | TGTGCCAGCAGCCCTCGAACCGGGACAGGGGACACCGGGGAGCTGTTTTTT | TRBD1 | once | TRBJ2-2 | TRBV7-7
CASSLFWGLRNTEAFF | TGTGCCAGCAGTTTATTCTGGGGACTCCGGAACACTGAAGCTTTCTTT | NA | NA | TRBJ1-1 | TRBV28
CATSRELAGGGNEQFF | TGTGCCACCAGCAGGGAACTAGCGGGAGGGGGAAATGAGCAGTTCTTC | TRBD2 | NA | TRBJ2-1 | TRBV15
CASRPTGTEPNYGYTF | TGTGCCAGTAGGCCTACCGGGACAGAACCTAACTATGGCTACACCTTC | TRBD1 | NA | TRBJ1-2 | TRBV19
CASSLAITSGLYEQYF | TGTGCCAGCAGCTTAGCTATTACTAGCGGTTTGTACGAGCAGTACTTC | TRBD2 | NA | TRBJ2-7 | TRBV7-8
CASSLRTGISNRETQYF | TGTGCCAGCAGCTTGCGGACAGGGATCAGCAACCGAGAGACCCAGTACTTC | TRBD1 | NA | TRBJ2-5 | TRBV7-2
CASSSQDGEGGGYTF | TGTGCCAGCAGTTCCCAGGACGGAGAAGGAGGTGGCTACACCTTC | NA | NA | TRBJ1-2 | TRBV27
CATTSLSGAPYEQYF | TGTGCCACCACCTCTCTAAGCGGGGCCCCCTACGAGCAGTACTTC | TRBD2 | NA | TRBJ2-7 | TRBV6-5
CATSDPRRDRGHEQFF | TGTGCCACCAGTGATCCGCGCCGGGACAGGGGGCATGAGCAGTTCTTC | TRBD1 | NA | TRBJ2-1 | TRBV24-1
CARSEGIGTGKETQYF | TGTGCCAGAAGCGAAGGGATTGGGACAGGGAAAGAGACCCAGTACTTC | TRBD1 | NA | TRBJ2-5 | TRBV5-3
CASSLGSSGSYEQYF | TGCGCCAGCAGCTTGGGGTCTAGCGGGAGCTACGAGCAGTACTTC | TRBD2 | NA | TRBJ2-7 | TRBV5-1
CASIRRTGGTGELFF | TGTGCCAGCATACGAAGGACAGGGGGCACCGGGGAGCTGTTTTTT | TRBD1 | NA | TRBJ2-2 | TRBV2
CASSLNRPSGGPYEQYF | TGTGCCAGCAGCTTAAACCGACCCTCGGGGGGGCCCTACGAGCAGTACTTC | TRBD2 | NA | TRBJ2-7 | TRBV7-4
CSVDDGAWYQETQYF | TGCAGCGTTGACGATGGGGCATGGTACCAAGAGACCCAGTACTTC | NA | NA | TRBJ2-5 | TRBV29-1
CASSLWTRTSADTQYF | TGTGCCAGCAGCTTATGGACTAGAACTAGCGCAGATACGCAGTATTTT | TRBD2 | NA | TRBJ2-3 | TRBV5-6
CASSLLGLAGAGSYNEQFF | TGCGCCAGCAGCCTCCTGGGACTAGCGGGAGCCGGTTCCTACAATGAGCAGTTCTTC | TRBD2 | NA | TRBJ2-1 | TRBV5-1
CASSPRASGISYEQYF | TGTGCCAGCAGCCCGAGAGCTAGCGGGATCTCCTACGAGCAGTACTTC | TRBD2 | few | TRBJ2-7 | TRBV3-1/TRBV3-2
CASLESEQFF | TGTGCCAGCCTTGAGAGTGAGCAGTTCTTC | NA | NA | TRBJ2-1 | TRBV19